The present TCR beta chain was sequenced within a study of CD8+ T cells in alopecia areata. For this clone: Its target is unknown.

Regarding the study as a whole: Against the mouse data, patients shared TCRs less clearly, possibly for HLA reasons.

The sequencing template was cDNA reverse transcribed from extracted RNA. Only in-frame clones appear in the TCRdb table, and some are missing; sequencing was by immunoSEQ multiplex PCR. The table includes 90,000 to 150,000 clones, approximately 60% detected once. Trimming took 4 bases from V and 4 from J; bases not matched to a gene: 2. The CDR3 totals 14 residues. Looked up from germline, CDR1 is MNHNS and CDR2 is SASEGT. The receptor's source is a human donor in good health. The specimen sequenced was CD4+ T cells sorted from blood. This sequence joins TRBV6-1 and TRBJ1-2; 11 positions agree with TRBD1. The DNA of the CDR3 is TGTGCCAGCAGTGGGACAGGGGGCGCCTATGGCTACACCTTC. This gives the protein CASSGTGGAYGYTF.